Included here is one TCR beta chain sequence, with context. The assay was immunoSEQ multiplex PCR, and TCRdb's table has in-frame clones only and misses some. This table has some 56,000 clones, roughly 90% appearing once. Germline CDR1 is MRHNA and CDR2 is SNTAGT. The V segment lost 2 bases and the J segment 6 bases; nucleotides outside the gene matches: 9. This CDR3 is built from 15 residues. The sample originates from a study of T cell changes during pregnancy in multiple sclerosis. This chain links TRBV6-4 with TRBJ1-1; 7 bases map to TRBD1. This clonotype was obtained from a female donor in good health, enrolled as a control in a pregnancy study. Here the sequenced sample was peripheral blood, taken in the third trimester of pregnancy. The CDR3 bases are TGTGCCAGCAGTGACGGAACAGGGGCGAATGCTGAAGCTTTCTTT. As protein: CASSDGTGANAEAFF.